This T cell receptor beta chain was sequenced for a study of blood T cell repertoires in COVID-19 (dated by TCRdb to the early 2020s). Regarding the complete study: The collaborator samples originated in the United States, Italy and Spain and spanned the acute and convalescent phases of COVID-19. Samples came from the ongoing ImmuneRACE study (first 160 participants) plus 1,254 subjects from 6 global collaborators. The prospective study material was composed of cDNA or gDNA derived from T cells, B-cell-depleted T cells, or PBMCs. Where HLA class I and class II types were available, the types were taken from metadata supplied by the sample provider, not from assay-based typing. Nearly every sample came with metadata listing a de-identified subject ID, COVID-19 status, age in years and sex. The repertoires were released in a freely available public database intended as a resource for research on the immune response to SARS-CoV-2. The dataset comprised deeply sampled blood TCRbeta repertoires from subjects exposed to, actively infected with, or recovered from COVID-19. The full study reports these points: The quantity of clinical and demographic metadata differed by source and by participant and was supplied without curation.

The immunoSEQ Assay, a bias-controlled multiplex PCR, was used to amplify TCRbeta CDR3 regions from genomic DNA. The authors' pipeline ran thus. The number of nucleated cells in each sample was estimated from the amplification of reference gene primers within the assay. To quantify the absolute abundance of each unique TCRbeta CDR3 rearrangement, sequence reads were collapsed and filtered. For each sample, productive Simpson clonality was calculated as the square root of Simpson's diversity index over productive rearrangements. TCRdb took over this immuneACCESS table, retaining in-frame rearrangements with V and J assigned. Such tables are incomplete; in checked studies, under half of the missing clones stem from an unresolved V gene, and the remainder is unexplained. That table is the source of V, J and clone size, and D and trimming were worked out from the DNA. The sample table contains 200,000 to 300,000 clones; only one count was recorded for around four fifths of them. The ten biggest clones cover over 5.5% of the sample.

The CDR3 goes from the cysteine to the phenylalanine over 18 residues. The read is trimmed to its CDR3 DNA, 54 bases read in frame from base 1. V lost 3 bases and J lost 0 bases; the stretch between them is 21 bases long. The germline V gene supplies CDR1 SGHRS and CDR2 YFSETQ. Collaborating institutions collected whole blood in K2EDTA tubes following their own protocols. For TCRbeta analysis, collaborators shipped samples as frozen whole blood, isolated PBMCs, or DNA extracted from either of those sample types. Turning to this clone: It has no known antigen specificity. No qualities accompany the bases; no much larger clone lies one base away.

The sample taken for sequencing was peripheral blood. The V and J segments used are TRBV5-1 and TRBJ1-1; the D gene is possibly TRBD1, with 6 bases matching. This sequence was found in a woman aged 60-75 years with active or convalescent COVID-19. The DNA sequence follows: TGCGCCAGCAGCTCCTTGGGGGGGCGAATTGGGTTGAACACTGAAGCTTTCTTT. This yields the protein CASSSLGGRIGLNTEAFF.